A selection of T cell receptor beta chains follows, all from one sample in a study of blood T cells in healthy people across ages. TCRdb ran MiXCR on the 5' RACE reads and lists one entry per CDR3 protein. Of 1.5 million to 2 million distinct CDR3 sequences listed, about 50% are singletons. Sequenced material: blood. The receptors here all came from a woman between 35 and 50 years old in good health. Each CDR3 is given with its conserved first and last residue. Each record gives: V gene, J gene, D gene, CDR3 length, clone size, CDR3 protein, CDR3 DNA. D genes are given only for firm matches. The size of a clone is reported for some rows only, either as once, few or many, or as a class for expanded clones.

TRBV6-6	TRBJ1-2	NA	16	NA	CASRTSGPLANYGYTF	TGTGCCAGCAGAACCTCGGGGCCCTTAGCTAACTATGGCTACACCTTC
TRBV5-1	TRBJ2-7	NA	16	NA	CASSRGRDLSSYEQYF	TGCGCCAGCAGTAGAGGTCGAGACTTAAGCTCCTACGAGCAGTACTTC
TRBV20-1	TRBJ1-5	NA	12	few	CSASSYNQPQHF	TGCAGTGCTTCATCCTACAATCAGCCCCAGCATTTT
TRBV5-1	TRBJ1-5	NA	15	NA	CASSLAGDGNQPQHF	TGCGCCAGCAGCTTGGCCGGAGACGGCAATCAGCCCCAGCATTTT
TRBV15	TRBJ2-7	TRBD2	17	NA	CATSRGGEGTYFYEQYF	TGTGCCACCAGCAGAGGCGGGGAGGGGACCTACTTCTACGAGCAGTACTTC
TRBV5-1	TRBJ2-5	NA	16	NA	CASTSRPVQGQETQYF	TGCGCCAGCACCTCTCGGCCCGTTCAGGGTCAAGAGACCCAGTACTTC
TRBV20-1	TRBJ2-3	TRBD2	16	NA	CSAKRGAGGKTDTQYF	TGCAGTGCAAAGAGAGGGGCGGGGGGTAAGACAGATACGCAGTATTTT
TRBV24-1	TRBJ2-5	NA	15	NA	CATSESGHSQETQYF	TGTGCCACCAGTGAATCCGGACATAGCCAAGAGACCCAGTACTTC
TRBV6-2/TRBV6-3	TRBJ2-1	NA	15	NA	CASSRERASYNEQFF	TGTGCCAGCAGTCGGGAGAGAGCTTCCTACAATGAGCAGTTCTTC
TRBV7-2	TRBJ2-5	TRBD1	15	few	CASSLAGQGTKTQYF	TGTGCCAGCAGCTTAGCGGGACAGGGCACGAAGACCCAGTACTTC
TRBV20-1	TRBJ1-5	NA	14	few	CSATVGVGIQPQHF	TGCAGTGCTACGGTCGGGGTAGGAATTCAGCCCCAGCATTTT
TRBV7-9	TRBJ2-7	NA	16	NA	CASSLEDGRSTYEQYF	TGTGCCAGCAGCTTAGAGGATGGAAGGTCTACCTACGAGCAGTACTTC